Listed here are 18 T cell receptor beta chains from one sample, sequenced in a study of beta chain features in type 1 diabetes. General study results and limits: Shortening that was moderate but significant affected the TCRB CDR3s of Type 1 diabetes patients in all four CD4+ subsets.

Their antigen targets remain unknown. Sequenced material consisted of expressed TCRB transcripts (all of the isolated RNA was reverse transcribed). TCRdb's copy holds only in-frame clones and misses some; the assay was immunoSEQ multiplex PCR. The sample includes over 200,000 clones, about a tenth seen only once; the top ten take more than 0.015%. The material sequenced was naive CD4+ T cells from blood. The source is a man aged 25 to 40 with type 1 diabetes.

The chain recombines TRBV15 with TRBJ2-1, with TRBD1 as a possible D gene (6 bases). V gave up 0 bases and J gave up 7 bases, with 16 bases separating them. Germline V lookup: CDR1 LNHNV, CDR2 YYDKDF (reference sequence). The CDR3 has 16 amino acids. The CDR3 protein is CATSRDRDKGRNEQFF. CDR3 bases: TGTGCCACCAGCAGAGACCGGGACAAAGGGCGGAATGAGCAGTTCTTC.

This clone was counted a few times. The chain recombines TRBV7-9 with TRBJ2-5; D is possibly TRBD1 (5 bases). The V gene lost 4 bases and the J gene lost 5 bases, with 17 bases spanning the gap. The CDR3 length is 15 residues. CDR1 SEHNR and CDR2 FQNEAQ come from the germline V gene (reference sequence). The CDR3 coding sequence is TGTGCCAGCAGCTCCAGGGCGGTTCAGGGTGAGACCCAGTACTTC. Translation gives CASSSRAVQGETQYF.

The chain combines TRBV2 with TRBJ2-5; D is undetermined. Trimming stripped 6 bases from V and 2 bases from J, with 7 bases between. Germline-derived CDR1 and CDR2 are SNHLY and FYNNEI. CDR3 length: 12 residues. CDR3 nucleotides: TGTGCCAGCAGCCAGGAACAAGAGACCCAGTACTTC. Protein sequence: CASSQEQETQYF.

In this sample, this clone turned up a few times. The chain couples TRBV14 to TRBJ1-4; D is ambiguous. CDR3 size: 14 residues. V lost 2 bases and J lost 8, with 12 bases in between. CDR1 SGHDN and CDR2 FVKESK come from the germline V gene. In nucleotides, the CDR3 is TGTGCCAGCAGCCAATTCGGACTGGAAGAAAAACTGTTTTTT. This gives the protein CASSQFGLEEKLFF.

The gene calls are TRBV9 and TRBJ2-5; D gene uncertain. This CDR3 region has 16 residues. Germline CDR1 reads SGDLS; CDR2 reads YYNGEE. V lost 0 bases and J lost 1, with 13 bases in between. The CDR3 sequence: CASSVAPHSSQETQYF. The CDR3 coding sequence is TGTGCCAGCAGCGTAGCCCCGCACAGCTCCCAAGAGACCCAGTACTTC.

This clone appeared a few times. CDR3 sequence: CATSIRLAGEQDTQYF. The CDR3 coding sequence is TGTGCCACCAGCATACGACTAGCGGGGGAGCAAGATACGCAGTATTTT. The rearrangement links TRBV15 to TRBJ2-3, with 12 bases aligning to TRBD2. This CDR3 is 16 amino acids long. The V gene's germline CDR1 is LNHNV and CDR2 YYDKDF (reference sequence). The junction had 7 bases not matched to a gene; V was cut back by 4 bases and J by 5 bases.

Of note for this clone: The sample has other DNA sequences that encode this CDR3 too. The chain recombines TRBV18 with TRBJ2-5, with unresolved D. Per the germline V gene, CDR1 is KGHSH and CDR2 is LQKENI. There are 12 residues in the CDR3. Trimming shortened V by 5 bases and J by 0 bases, and 4 bases separated the two germline ends. The CDR3 region is CASSSYQETQYF. CDR3 DNA sequence: TGTGCCAGCTCATCGTACCAAGAGACCCAGTACTTC.

V gene TRBV20-1 combines with J gene TRBJ2-5, with D unresolved. The CDR3 has 11 amino acids. Deletions cut 6 bases from V and 2 bases from J, with 7 bases between. Germline CDR1 is DFQATT and CDR2 is SNEGSKA (reference sequence). The CDR3 DNA follows: TGCAGTGCAATCCTACAAGAGACCCAGTACTTC. Residues: CSAILQETQYF.

The CDR3 region has the DNA TGTGCCAGCAGCCCCCGAGCGGGACCCCTCCAGTACTTC. It yields the protein CASSPRAGPLQYF. V is TRBV7-2 and J is TRBJ2-5, with 7 bases aligning to TRBD2. Looked up from germline, CDR1 is SGHTA and CDR2 is FQGNSA. J was trimmed by 10 bases and V by 5 bases; bases with no gene match: 10. The length of the CDR3 is 13 residues.

J is TRBJ1-4 and V is TRBV4-3; D may be TRBD1 (6 bases). V was pared by 0 bases and J by 10 bases, with 18 bases between. Per germline, CDR1 LGHNA and CDR2 YSLEER. This CDR3 comprises 16 residues. CDR3 residues: CASSQDRGTAAGKLFF. CDR3 in DNA: TGCGCCAGCAGCCAAGATAGGGGGACGGCGGCTGGAAAACTGTTTTTT.

This clone was seen only once. The genes are TRBV7-9 and TRBJ2-4; D call uncertain. CDR1 is SEHNR and CDR2 is FQNEAQ in the germline V gene (reference sequence). V dropped 3 bases and J dropped 6 bases, with 12 bases sitting between them. The CDR3 is 14 amino acids. CDR3 DNA sequence: TGTGCCAGCAGCTTTTCCCCCCTGAGAAACATTCAGTACTTC. Protein product: CASSFSPLRNIQYF. Using reference TRBV7-9 and TRBJ2-4 for the parts outside the CDR3, the full variable domain is DTGVSQNPRHKITKRGQNVTFRCDPISEHNRLYWYRQTLGQGPEFLTYFQNEAQLEKSRLLSDRFSAERPKGSFSTLEIQRTEQGDSAMYLCASSFSPLRNIQYFGAGTRLSVL.

On this clone: One end of the junction fails to match germline, which may point to a read error. V usage is TRBV27 and J usage is TRBJ2-5; 12 bases line up with TRBD2. CDR1 is MNHEY, CDR2 SMNVEV, per germline (reference sequence). This CDR3 is built from 16 residues. DNA of the CDR3: TGTACCAGCAGTCAAAGGACTAGCGGGGCCCGAGAGACCCAGTACTTC. This translates into CTSSQRTSGARETQYF.

This clone turned up a few times. The chain is built from TRBV7-2 and TRBJ2-5; D remains ambiguous. CDR3 length equals 13 residues. The germline gives CDR1 SGHTA, CDR2 FQGNSA. V gave up 2 bases and J gave up 1 base, with 5 bases separating them. CDR3 in amino acids: CASSLRFQETQYF. As DNA, the CDR3 is TGTGCCAGCAGCTTACGGTTCCAAGAGACCCAGTACTTC.

This clone was detected a few times. The V gene is TRBV5-4, the J gene TRBJ2-3, with D hard to call. CDR3 length: 15 amino acids. Germline V lookup: CDR1 SGHNT, CDR2 YYREEE (reference sequence). Between the trimmed V and J ends, which lost 5 bases and 0 bases, there was a span of 13 bases. CDR3 coding DNA: TGTGCCAGCAGTACCGCAGGCACTAGCACAGATACGCAGTATTTT. Protein sequence: CASSTAGTSTDTQYF. Looking up the rest from reference TRBV5-4 and TRBJ2-3 gives the full variable domain: ETGVTQSPTHLIKTRGQQVTLRCSSQSGHNTVSWYQQALGQGPQFIFQYYREEENGRGNFPPRFSGLQFPNYSSELNVNALELDDSALYLCASSTAGTSTDTQYFGPGTRLTVL.

This chain uses TRBV5-4 with TRBJ1-5; TRBD1 matches 7 bases. CDR1 is SGHNT, CDR2 YYREEE, per germline (reference sequence). The ends lost 4 bases at V and 5 bases at J; junction bases unmatched: 3. This CDR3 is 13 amino acids long. Written as DNA, the CDR3 is TGTGCCAGCAGCCCTGACAGGGATCAGCCCCAGCATTTT. It translates to CASSPDRDQPQHF.

J is TRBJ1-1 and V is TRBV23-1; 7 bases map to TRBD1. TRBV23-1 is filed as an ORF, its function uncertain. V was clipped by 6 bases and J by 0 bases; unmatched bases: 10. This CDR3 region has 16 residues. The CDR3 DNA reads TGCGCCAGCAGGAAAAGGACAGGTGGAATGAACACTGAAGCTTTCTTT. It encodes CASRKRTGGMNTEAFF.

The V call is TRBV15, the J call TRBJ2-7; no definite D call. Trimming removed 4 bases from V and 4 bases from J, with 8 bases in between. The CDR3 sequence is 12 residues long. Germline V gene sequence: CDR1 LNHNV, CDR2 YYDKDF (reference sequence). The CDR3 loop is CATSKRNYEQYF. The CDR3 DNA sequence: TGTGCCACCAGCAAGAGGAATTACGAGCAGTACTTC. Complete variable domain (other parts from reference TRBV15 and TRBJ2-7): DAMVIQNPRYQVTQFGKPVTLSCSQTLNHNVMYWYQQKSSQAPKLLFHYYDKDFNNEADTPDNFQSRRPNTSFCFLDIRSPGLGDTAMYLCATSKRNYEQYFGPGTRLTVT.

The chain has TRBV5-1 and TRBJ2-7, with D possibly being TRBD1 (6 bases). CDR3 size: 14 residues. Between the trimmed V and J ends, which lost 2 bases and 0 bases, there was a span of 9 bases. Germline CDR1 is SGHRS and CDR2 is YFSETQ. CDR3 region: CASSFQGPSYEQYF. For the CDR3, the DNA is TGCGCCAGCAGCTTCCAGGGGCCCTCCTACGAGCAGTACTTC.